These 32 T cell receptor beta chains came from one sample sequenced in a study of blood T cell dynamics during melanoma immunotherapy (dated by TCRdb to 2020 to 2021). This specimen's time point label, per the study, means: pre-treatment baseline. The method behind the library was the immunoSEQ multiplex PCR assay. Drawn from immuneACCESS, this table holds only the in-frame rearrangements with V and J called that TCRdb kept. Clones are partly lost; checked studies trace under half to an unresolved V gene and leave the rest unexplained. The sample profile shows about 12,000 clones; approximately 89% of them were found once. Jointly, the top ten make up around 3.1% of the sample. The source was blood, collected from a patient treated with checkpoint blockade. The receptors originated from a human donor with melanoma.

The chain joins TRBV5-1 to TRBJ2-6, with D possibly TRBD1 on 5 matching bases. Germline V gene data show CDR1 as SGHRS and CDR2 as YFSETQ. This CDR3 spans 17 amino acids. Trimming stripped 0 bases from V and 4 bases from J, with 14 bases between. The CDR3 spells CASSLARQGTGANVLTF. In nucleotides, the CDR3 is TGCGCCAGCAGCTTGGCCCGGCAGGGAACGGGGGCCAACGTCCTGACTTTC.

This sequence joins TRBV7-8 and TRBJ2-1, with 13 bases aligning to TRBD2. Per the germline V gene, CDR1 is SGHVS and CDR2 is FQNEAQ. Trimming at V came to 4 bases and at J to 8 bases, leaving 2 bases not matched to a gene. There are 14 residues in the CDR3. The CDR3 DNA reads TGTGCCAGCAGCTACACTAGCGGGAGGGATGAGCAGTTCTTC. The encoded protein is CASSYTSGRDEQFF.

CDR3 DNA sequence: TGTGCCAGCAGTTCCCAGGGGAGCACTGAAGCTTTCTTT. This sequence encodes CASSSQGSTEAFF. This sequence joins TRBV11-2 and TRBJ1-1; tentative D call: TRBD1 (6 bases). The CDR3 spans 13 residues. The V end lost 6 bases, the J end lost 4 bases, and 12 bases lay between the germline ends. Germline-derived CDR1 and CDR2 are SGHAT and FQNNGV.

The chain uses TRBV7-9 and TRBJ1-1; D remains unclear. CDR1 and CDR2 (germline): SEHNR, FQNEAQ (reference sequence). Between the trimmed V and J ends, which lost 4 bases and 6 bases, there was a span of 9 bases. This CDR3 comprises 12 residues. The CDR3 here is CASSSGSAEAFF. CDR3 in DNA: TGTGCCAGCAGCTCCGGGTCGGCTGAAGCTTTCTTT.

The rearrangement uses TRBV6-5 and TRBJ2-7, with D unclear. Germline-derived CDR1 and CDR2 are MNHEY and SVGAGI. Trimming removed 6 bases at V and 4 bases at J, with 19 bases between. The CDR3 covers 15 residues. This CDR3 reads CASSVYVAVRYEQYF. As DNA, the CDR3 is TGTGCCAGCAGCGTCTACGTCGCGGTGAGGTACGAGCAGTACTTC.

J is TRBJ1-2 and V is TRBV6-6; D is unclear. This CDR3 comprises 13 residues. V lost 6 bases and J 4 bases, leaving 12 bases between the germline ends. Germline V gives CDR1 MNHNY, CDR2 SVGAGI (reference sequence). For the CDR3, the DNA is TGTGCCAGCAGCCCGAAGGCTGGCTATGGCTACACCTTC. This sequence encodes CASSPKAGYGYTF.

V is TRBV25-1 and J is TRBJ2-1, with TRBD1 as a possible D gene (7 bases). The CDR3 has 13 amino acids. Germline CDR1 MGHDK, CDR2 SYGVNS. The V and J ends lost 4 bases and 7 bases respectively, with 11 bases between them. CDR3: CASSVAGGNEQFF. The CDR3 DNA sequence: TGTGCCAGCAGTGTCGCAGGGGGGAATGAGCAGTTCTTC.

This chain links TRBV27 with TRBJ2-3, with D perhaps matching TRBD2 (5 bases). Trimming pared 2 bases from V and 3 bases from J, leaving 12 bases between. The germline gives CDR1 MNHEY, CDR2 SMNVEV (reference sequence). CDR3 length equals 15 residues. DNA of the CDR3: TGTGCCAGCAGTTTACAAGCGGTGGGGACAGATACGCAGTATTTT. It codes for CASSLQAVGTDTQYF.

In nucleotides, the CDR3 is TGTGCCAGCAGCTTCCAGGTTCAAGAGACCCAGTACTTC. This codes for CASSFQVQETQYF. The chain carries TRBV11-2 and TRBJ2-5; no definite D call. This CDR3 is built from 13 residues. CDR1 is SGHAT, CDR2 FQNNGV, per germline. V gave up 3 bases and J gave up 2 bases, with 7 bases separating them.

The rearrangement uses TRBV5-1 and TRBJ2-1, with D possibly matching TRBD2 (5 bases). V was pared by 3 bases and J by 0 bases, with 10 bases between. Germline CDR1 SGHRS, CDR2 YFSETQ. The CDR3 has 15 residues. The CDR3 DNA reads TGCGCCAGCAGCTCGGACGGAGGCTCCTACAATGAGCAGTTCTTC. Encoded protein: CASSSDGGSYNEQFF.

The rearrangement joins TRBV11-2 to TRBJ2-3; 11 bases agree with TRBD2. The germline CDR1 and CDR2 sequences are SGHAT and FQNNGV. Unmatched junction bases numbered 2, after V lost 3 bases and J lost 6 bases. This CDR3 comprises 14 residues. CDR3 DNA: TGTGCCAGCAGCTTTAGCGGGAGGGATGATACGCAGTATTTT. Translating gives CASSFSGRDDTQYF.

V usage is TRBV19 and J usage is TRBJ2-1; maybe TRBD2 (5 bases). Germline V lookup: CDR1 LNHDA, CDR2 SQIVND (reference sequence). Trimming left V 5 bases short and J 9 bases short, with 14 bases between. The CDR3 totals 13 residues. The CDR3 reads CASSHHGLAEQFF. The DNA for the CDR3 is TGTGCCAGTAGTCACCACGGACTGGCTGAGCAGTTCTTC.

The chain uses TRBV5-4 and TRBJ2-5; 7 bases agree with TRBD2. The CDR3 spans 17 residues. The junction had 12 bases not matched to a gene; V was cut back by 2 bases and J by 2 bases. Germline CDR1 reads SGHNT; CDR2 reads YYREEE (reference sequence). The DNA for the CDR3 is TGTGCCAGCAGCTTAGCGGCGGCTAGCGGCGGTCAAGAGACCCAGTACTTC. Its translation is CASSLAAASGGQETQYF.

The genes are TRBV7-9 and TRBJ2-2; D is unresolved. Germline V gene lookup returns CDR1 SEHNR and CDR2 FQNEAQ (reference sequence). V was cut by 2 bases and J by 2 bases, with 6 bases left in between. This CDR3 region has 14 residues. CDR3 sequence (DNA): TGTGCCAGCAGCTTACGCCGCAACACCGGGGAGCTGTTTTTT. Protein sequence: CASSLRRNTGELFF.

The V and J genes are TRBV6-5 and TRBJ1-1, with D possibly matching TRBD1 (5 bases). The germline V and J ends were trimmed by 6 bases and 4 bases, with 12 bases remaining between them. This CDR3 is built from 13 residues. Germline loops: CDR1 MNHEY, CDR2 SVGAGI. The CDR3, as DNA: TGTGCCAGCAGCCGTATGGGGGGCACTGAAGCTTTCTTT. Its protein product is CASSRMGGTEAFF.

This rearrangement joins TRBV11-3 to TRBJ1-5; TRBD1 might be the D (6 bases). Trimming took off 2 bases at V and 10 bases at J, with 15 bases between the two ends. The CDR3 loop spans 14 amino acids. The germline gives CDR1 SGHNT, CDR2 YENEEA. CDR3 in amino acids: CASSLYRVKHPQHF. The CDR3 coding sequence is TGTGCCAGCAGCTTATACAGGGTCAAACACCCCCAGCATTTT. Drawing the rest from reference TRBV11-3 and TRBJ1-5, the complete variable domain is EAGVVQSPRYKIIEKKQPVAFWCNPISGHNTLYWYLQNLGQGPELLIRYENEEAVDDSQLPKDRFSAERLKGVDSTLKIQPAELGDSAVYLCASSLYRVKHPQHFGDGTRLSIL.

The CDR3 is CASSLTGEVNEQFF. As DNA, the CDR3 is TGTGCCAGCAGCTTAACCGGGGAGGTCAATGAGCAGTTCTTC. This chain joins TRBV7-3 and TRBJ2-1; the D gene is possibly TRBD2 (6 bases). Germline lookup yields CDR1 SGHTA and CDR2 FQGTGA. CDR3 length: 14 amino acids. V lost 0 bases to trimming and J lost 6 bases, with 9 bases between them.

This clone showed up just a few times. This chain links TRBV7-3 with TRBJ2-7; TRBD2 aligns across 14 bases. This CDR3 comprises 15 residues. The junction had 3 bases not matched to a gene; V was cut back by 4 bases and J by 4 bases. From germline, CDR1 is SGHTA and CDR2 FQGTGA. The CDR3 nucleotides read TGTGCCAGCAGCTCCTGGACTAGCGGGAGGTACGAGCAGTACTTC. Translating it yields CASSSWTSGRYEQYF.

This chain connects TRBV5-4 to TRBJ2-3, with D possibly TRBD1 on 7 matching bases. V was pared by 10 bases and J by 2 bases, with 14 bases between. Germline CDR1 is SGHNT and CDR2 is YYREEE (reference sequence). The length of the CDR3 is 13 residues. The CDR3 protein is CAGGTELTDTQYF. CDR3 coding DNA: TGTGCCGGAGGGACAGAGCTCACAGATACGCAGTATTTT.

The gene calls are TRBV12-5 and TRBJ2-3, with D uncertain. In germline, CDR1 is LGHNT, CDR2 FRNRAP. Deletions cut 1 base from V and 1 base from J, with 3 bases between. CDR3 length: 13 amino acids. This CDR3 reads CASGLARTDTQYF. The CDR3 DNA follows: TGTGCTAGTGGTTTGGCCCGCACAGATACGCAGTATTTT.

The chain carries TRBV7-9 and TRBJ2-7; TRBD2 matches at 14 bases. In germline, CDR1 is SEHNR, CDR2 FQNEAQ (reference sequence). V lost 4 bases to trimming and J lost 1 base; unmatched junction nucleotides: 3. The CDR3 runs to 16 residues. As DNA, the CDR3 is TGTGCCAGCAGCTCGGGGACTAGCGGGAGATCCTACGAGCAGTACTTC. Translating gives CASSSGTSGRSYEQYF.

CDR3 residues: CASRTQHF. DNA for the CDR3: TGTGCCAGCAGAACCCAGCATTTT. The V gene is TRBV6-6, the J gene TRBJ1-5; D remains ambiguous. V dropped 6 bases and J dropped 11 bases, with 2 bases sitting between them. The CDR3 extends over 8 amino acids. CDR1 is MNHNY and CDR2 is SVGAGI in the germline V gene (reference sequence).

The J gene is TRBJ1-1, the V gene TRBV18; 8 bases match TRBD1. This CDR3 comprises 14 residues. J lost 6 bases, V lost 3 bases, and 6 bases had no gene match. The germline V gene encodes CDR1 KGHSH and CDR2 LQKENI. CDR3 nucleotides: TGTGCCAGCTCACCGGACAGGGCAGTGGCTGAAGCTTTCTTT. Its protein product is CASSPDRAVAEAFF. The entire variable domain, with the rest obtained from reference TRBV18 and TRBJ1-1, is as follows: NAGVMQNPRHLVRRRGQEARLRCSPMKGHSHVYWYRQLPEEGLKFMVYLQKENIIDESGMPKERFSAEFPKEGPSILRIQQVVRGDSAAYFCASSPDRAVAEAFFGQGTRLTVV.

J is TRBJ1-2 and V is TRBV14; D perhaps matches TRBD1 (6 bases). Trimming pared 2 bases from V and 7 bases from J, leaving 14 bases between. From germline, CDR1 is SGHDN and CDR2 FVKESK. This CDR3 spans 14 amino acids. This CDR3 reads CASSQMRQAIGYTF. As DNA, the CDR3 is TGTGCCAGCAGCCAAATGAGACAGGCCATTGGCTACACCTTC.

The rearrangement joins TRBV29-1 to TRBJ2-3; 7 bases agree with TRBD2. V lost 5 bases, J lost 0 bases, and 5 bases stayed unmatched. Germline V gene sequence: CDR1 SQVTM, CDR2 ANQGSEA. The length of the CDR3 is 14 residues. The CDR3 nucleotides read TGCAGCGTTCCGGGACTAACAAGCACAGATACGCAGTATTTT. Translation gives CSVPGLTSTDTQYF.

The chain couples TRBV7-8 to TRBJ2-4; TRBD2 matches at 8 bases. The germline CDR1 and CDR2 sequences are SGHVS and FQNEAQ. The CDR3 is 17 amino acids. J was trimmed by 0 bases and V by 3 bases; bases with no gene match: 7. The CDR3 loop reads CASSFRRLAGAKNIQYF. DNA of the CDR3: TGTGCCAGCAGCTTTAGGAGGCTAGCGGGAGCCAAAAACATTCAGTACTTC.

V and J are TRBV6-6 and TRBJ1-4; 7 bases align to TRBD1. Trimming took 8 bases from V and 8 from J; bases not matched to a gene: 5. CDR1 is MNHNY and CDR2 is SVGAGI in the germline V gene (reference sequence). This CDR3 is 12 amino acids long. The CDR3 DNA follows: TGTGCCAGCGGGACGGGACAGGAAAAACTGTTTTTT. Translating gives CASGTGQEKLFF.

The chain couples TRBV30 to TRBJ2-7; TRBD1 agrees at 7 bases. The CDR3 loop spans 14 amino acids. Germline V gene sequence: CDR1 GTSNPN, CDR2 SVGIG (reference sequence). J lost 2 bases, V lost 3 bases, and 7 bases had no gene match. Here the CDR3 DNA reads TGTGCCTGGAGGAGGGACAGCCTTACCTACGAGCAGTACTTC. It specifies CAWRRDSLTYEQYF.

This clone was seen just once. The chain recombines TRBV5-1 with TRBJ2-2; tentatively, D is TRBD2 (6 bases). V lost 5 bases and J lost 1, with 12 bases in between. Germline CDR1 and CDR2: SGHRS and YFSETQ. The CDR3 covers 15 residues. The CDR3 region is CASRPGLQNTGELFF. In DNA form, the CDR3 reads TGCGCCAGCAGACCGGGACTGCAGAACACCGGGGAGCTGTTTTTT.

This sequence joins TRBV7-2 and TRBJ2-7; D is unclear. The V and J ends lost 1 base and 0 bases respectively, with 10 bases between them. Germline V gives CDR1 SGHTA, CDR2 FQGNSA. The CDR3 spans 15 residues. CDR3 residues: CASSLDGFSSYEQYF. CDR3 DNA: TGTGCCAGCAGCTTAGACGGCTTTAGCTCCTACGAGCAGTACTTC.

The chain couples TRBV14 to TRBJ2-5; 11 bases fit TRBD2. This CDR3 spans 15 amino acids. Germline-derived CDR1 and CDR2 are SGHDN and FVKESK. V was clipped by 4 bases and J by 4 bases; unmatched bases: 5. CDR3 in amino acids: CASSPQGLAGETQYF. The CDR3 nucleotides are TGTGCCAGCAGCCCTCAAGGACTAGCGGGAGAGACCCAGTACTTC.

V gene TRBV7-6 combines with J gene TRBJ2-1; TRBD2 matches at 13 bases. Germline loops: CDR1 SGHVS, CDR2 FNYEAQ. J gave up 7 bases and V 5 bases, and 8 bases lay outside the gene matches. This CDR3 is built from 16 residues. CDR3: CASSRSATSGRNEQFF. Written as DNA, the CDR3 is TGTGCCAGCAGCCGAAGCGCGACTAGCGGGAGGAATGAGCAGTTCTTC.